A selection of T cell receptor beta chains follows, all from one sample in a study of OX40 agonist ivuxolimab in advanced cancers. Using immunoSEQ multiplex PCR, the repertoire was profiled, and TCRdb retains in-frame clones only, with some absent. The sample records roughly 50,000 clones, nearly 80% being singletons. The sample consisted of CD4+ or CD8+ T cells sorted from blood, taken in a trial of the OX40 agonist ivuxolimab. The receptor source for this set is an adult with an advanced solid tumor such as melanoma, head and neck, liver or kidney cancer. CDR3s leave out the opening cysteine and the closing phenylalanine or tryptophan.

ASSLGLAGADTQY | TRBJ2-3 | TRBV5-5
ASRSSVWDRGLLNYGYT | TRBJ1-2 | TRBV11-2
ASGESSGRNYEQY | TRBJ2-7 | TRBV5-1
ASSFGDRGDEKLF | TRBJ1-4 | TRBV7-9
ASSLTSGRAGTDTQY | TRBJ2-3 | TRBV4-1
ASSSTGGNQPQH | TRBJ1-5 | TRBV5-1
ASSKARDRKGDYGYT | TRBJ1-2 | TRBV19
ASSQDKRAGGETQY | TRBJ2-5 | TRBV4-1
ASSQEGTGVSGANVLT | TRBJ2-6 | TRBV14
ASSLGGALNTEAF | TRBJ1-1 | TRBV18
ASSDLGLPGEKLF | TRBJ1-4 | TRBV2
ASSWLTEAF | TRBJ1-1 | TRBV5-6
ASSVTSGRVEQY | TRBJ2-7 | TRBV11-2
ASSPTGVEKLF | TRBJ1-4 | TRBV7-9
ASGLQPGQGRSTQY | TRBJ2-3 | TRBV12-5
AWSVRAGDGYT | TRBJ1-2 | TRBV30
ASSGGTDPQGTQY | TRBJ2-5 | TRBV6-1
ASGSGTRTSSA | TRBJ1-2 | TRBV28
ASSLSGNRDLDTEAF | TRBJ1-1 | TRBV28
ASSPGLAGGPPDTQY | TRBJ2-3 | TRBV18
ASSLAGQLSYEQY | TRBJ2-7 | TRBV7-2
ASSPRAGDTEAF | TRBJ1-1 | TRBV7-6
SVEEAGGRSNEQF | TRBJ2-1 | TRBV29-1
ASSLISPGLAITDTQY | TRBJ2-3 | TRBV18
ASSVRELNNEQF | TRBJ2-1 | TRBV10-2
ASSRSGGQGGTGELF | TRBJ2-2 | TRBV5-1
ASSLRLFEQY | TRBJ2-7 | TRBV5-8
ASSVHSNQPQH | TRBJ1-5 | TRBV9
ASSLAGGVGSEQY | TRBJ2-7 | TRBV5-6
ASSRSQNTEAF | TRBJ1-1 | TRBV19
ARIPGGSYNEQF | TRBJ2-1 | TRBV5-3
ASRVQGTGGGELF | TRBJ2-2 | TRBV28
ASSLSGRAGGELF | TRBJ2-2 | TRBV5-4
ASSLREGPETQY | TRBJ2-5 | TRBV5-1
ASSDYGATGELF | TRBJ2-2 | TRBV9
ASSEAGGRTEAF | TRBJ1-1 | TRBV6-1
ASSFKDGYEQY | TRBJ2-7 | TRBV7-2
ASSPRFGGQGYNEQF | TRBJ2-1 | TRBV7-9
ASSPNTGTGDYGYT | TRBJ1-2 | TRBV18
ASSIHPNEAF | TRBJ1-1 | TRBV28
ASSLQGFDETQY | TRBJ2-5 | TRBV6-5
AIRDRLSYEQY | TRBJ2-7 | TRBV10-3
ASSHAGQSYEQY | TRBJ2-7 | TRBV5-4
ASSEATADQPQH | TRBJ1-5 | TRBV2
ASSLSWNTEAF | TRBJ1-1 | TRBV7-3
ASSTPGQAYEQY | TRBJ2-7 | TRBV28
SVVWPEKNTEAF | TRBJ1-1 | TRBV29-1
ASSLGGGFYNSPLH | TRBJ1-6 | TRBV5-5
ASSVTTSGGETQY | TRBJ2-5 | TRBV11-1
AWSSPGQSKN | TRBJ2-3 | TRBV30
SVEGGEGSTEAF | TRBJ1-1 | TRBV29-1